This is a list of T cell receptor beta chains from one sample in a study of blood T cell repertoires in COVID-19. The data were produced by immunoSEQ multiplex PCR, yet TCRdb's version contains in-frame clones alone and is incomplete. The sample has hundreds of thousands of clones, roughly 83% seen once; the top ten hold over 2%. The sequencing sample was made of PBMCs or T cells enriched from blood (not recorded which). The receptor set was obtained from a woman in her forties or fifties who had recovered from COVID-19. The CDR3 runs from the conserved cysteine through the conserved F or W. D genes are given only for firm matches. Size tells how often a clone was seen (once, few, many) or the class of an expanded clone, and some rows leave it out.

19	TRBV21-1	TRBJ1-5	.	.	CASSKTTGGEFEPNQPQHF	TGTGCCAGCAGCAAAACAACAGGGGGCGAGTTTGAACCCAATCAGCCCCAGCATTTT
15	TRBV4-3	TRBJ2-7	.	.	CASSQDRVGSYEQYF	TGCGCCAGCAGCCAAGACAGGGTAGGGTCCTACGAGCAGTACTTC
18	TRBV3-1/TRBV3-2	TRBJ2-1	.	TRBD2	CASSPGLAGGFPYNEQFF	TGTGCCAGCAGCCCGGGACTAGCGGGAGGGTTCCCCTACAATGAGCAGTTCTTC
15	TRBV19	TRBJ1-3	.	.	CASSTDRVSGNTIYF	TGTGCCAGTAGTACGGACAGAGTCTCTGGAAACACCATATATTTT
13	TRBV7-9	TRBJ1-3	.	.	CASSLVRSNTIYF	TGTGCCAGCAGCTTAGTCCGTTCAAACACCATATATTTT
16	TRBV7-2	TRBJ1-2	.	.	CASSWEGTLLGNGYTF	TGTGCCAGCAGTTGGGAGGGGACCCTCCTCGGGAATGGCTACACCTTC
18	TRBV13	TRBJ2-1	.	TRBD2	CASSLEGTSGIPANEQFF	TGTGCCAGCAGCTTAGAGGGGACTAGCGGGATTCCCGCCAATGAGCAGTTCTTC
18	TRBV12-2	TRBJ2-7	.	.	CASRLAPDGERRENEQYF	TGTGCAAGTCGCTTAGCTCCAGACGGGGAGCGCCGTGAAAACGAGCAGTACTTC
15	TRBV27	TRBJ2-1	.	TRBD2	CASPEGTSAYNEQFF	TGTGCCAGCCCCGAGGGGACTAGCGCCTACAATGAGCAGTTCTTC
15	TRBV5-4	TRBJ1-1	.	.	CASSPGQRLNTEAFF	TGTGCCAGCAGCCCGGGACAAAGGTTGAACACTGAAGCTTTCTTT
14	TRBV4-3	TRBJ2-3	.	.	CASSQSQGLGTQYF	TGCGCCAGCAGCCAGAGCCAGGGTTTAGGTACGCAGTATTTT
14	TRBV5-4	TRBJ2-7	.	.	CASSLKGGGYEQYF	TGTGCCAGCAGCTTGAAGGGCGGAGGCTACGAGCAGTACTTC
13	TRBV12-3/TRBV12-4	TRBJ2-3	.	.	CASRNPGEYTQYF	TGTGCCAGCAGAAACCCCGGGGAGTATACGCAGTATTTT
16	TRBV7-8	TRBJ2-5	once	TRBD1	CASSSSLGRGQETQYF	TGTGCCAGCAGCTCATCTCTGGGCAGGGGGCAGGAGACCCAGTACTTC